These 5 T cell receptor beta chains were sequenced from one sample in a study of T cell clusters in autoimmune cytopenias. One tube held mixed TRB-A and TRB-B primer pools for touch-down PCR. Each CDR3 protein gets one entry in TCRdb, which reprocessed the multiplex PCR reads and gives no DNA. Its table lists some 9,600 distinct CDR3 sequences. About 39,000 genome equivalents of blood DNA were amplified for TRB. The sample taken for sequencing was peripheral blood. The receptors were sampled from a human donor with an autoimmune cytopenia or autoimmune hepatitis (not recorded which).

The chain employs TRBV4-3 and TRBJ1-4. Germline lookup yields CDR1 LGHNA and CDR2 YSLEER. The CDR3 spans 13 residues. The chain's CDR3 is CASSELTNEKLFF.

The V call is TRBV5-4, the J call TRBJ2-3; the D call from TCRdb, TRBD2, cannot be confirmed without DNA. Germline-derived CDR1 and CDR2 are SGHNT and YYREEE (reference sequence). CDR3 size: 18 residues. The CDR3 here is CASSTPGLAGASTDTQYF.

This chain links TRBV7-2 with TRBJ2-7; the TRBD1 assignment by TCRdb is unverifiable without DNA. The CDR3 runs 13 residues. Germline CDR1 is SGHTA and CDR2 is FQGNSA. The chain's CDR3 is CASSPYRGGEQYF.

By frequency, this clonotype registers medium-sized. V gene TRBV6-2 or TRBV6-3 combines with J gene TRBJ2-5; TCRdb calls TRBD2, which cannot be checked without DNA. Germline CDR1 is MNHEY and CDR2 is SVGEGT. This CDR3 contains 16 residues. The CDR3 spells CASTRGDLARGETQYF.

The chain recombines TRBV5-6 with TRBJ1-4. The CDR3 has 16 amino acids. In germline, CDR1 is SGHDT, CDR2 YYEEEE. CDR3 residues: CASSLGVGSFVEKLFF.